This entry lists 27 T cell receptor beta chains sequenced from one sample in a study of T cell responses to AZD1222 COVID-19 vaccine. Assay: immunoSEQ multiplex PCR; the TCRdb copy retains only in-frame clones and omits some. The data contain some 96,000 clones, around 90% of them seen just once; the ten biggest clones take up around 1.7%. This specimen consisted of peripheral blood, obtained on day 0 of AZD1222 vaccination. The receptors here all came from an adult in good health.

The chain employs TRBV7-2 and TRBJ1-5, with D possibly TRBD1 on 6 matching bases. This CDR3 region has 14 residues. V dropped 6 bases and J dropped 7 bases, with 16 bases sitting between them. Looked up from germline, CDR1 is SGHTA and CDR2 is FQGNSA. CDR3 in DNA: TGTGCCAGCAGTTTGTACAGGGAGGACCAGCCCCAGCATTTT. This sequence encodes CASSLYREDQPQHF.

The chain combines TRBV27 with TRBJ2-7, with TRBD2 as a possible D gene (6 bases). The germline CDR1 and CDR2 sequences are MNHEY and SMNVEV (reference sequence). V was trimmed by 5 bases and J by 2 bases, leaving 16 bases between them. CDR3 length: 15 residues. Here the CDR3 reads CASSRFISGTYEQYF. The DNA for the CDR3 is TGTGCCAGCAGTAGGTTTATTAGCGGAACCTACGAGCAGTACTTC.

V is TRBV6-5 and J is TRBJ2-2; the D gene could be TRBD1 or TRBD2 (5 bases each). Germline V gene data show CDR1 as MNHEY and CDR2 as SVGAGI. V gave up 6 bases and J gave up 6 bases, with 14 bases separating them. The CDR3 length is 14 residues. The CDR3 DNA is TGTGCCAGCAGACAAAACGGGGCTTCCGGGGAGCTGTTTTTT. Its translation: CASRQNGASGELFF.

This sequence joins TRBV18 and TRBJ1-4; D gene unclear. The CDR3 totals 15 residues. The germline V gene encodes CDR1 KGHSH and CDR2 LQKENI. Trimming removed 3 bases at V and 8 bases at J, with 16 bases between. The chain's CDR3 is CASSPPGPRSEKLFF. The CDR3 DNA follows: TGTGCCAGCTCACCGCCGGGCCCCAGGTCGGAAAAACTGTTTTTT. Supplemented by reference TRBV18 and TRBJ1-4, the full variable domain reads NAGVMQNPRHLVRRRGQEARLRCSPMKGHSHVYWYRQLPEEGLKFMVYLQKENIIDESGMPKERFSAEFPKEGPSILRIQQVVRGDSAAYFCASSPPGPRSEKLFFGSGTQLSVL.

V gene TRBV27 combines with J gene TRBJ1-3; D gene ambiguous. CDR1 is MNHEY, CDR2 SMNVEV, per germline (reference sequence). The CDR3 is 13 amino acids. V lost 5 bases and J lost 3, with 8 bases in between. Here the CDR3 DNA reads TGTGCCAGCAGTCCCCTTGGTGGAAACACCATATATTTT. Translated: CASSPLGGNTIYF.

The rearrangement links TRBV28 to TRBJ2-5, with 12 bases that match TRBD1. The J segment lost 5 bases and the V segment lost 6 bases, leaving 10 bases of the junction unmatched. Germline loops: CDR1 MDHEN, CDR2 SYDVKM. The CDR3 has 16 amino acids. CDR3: CASRAPGQGASETQYF. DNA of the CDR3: TGTGCCAGCAGAGCGCCGGGACAGGGGGCTTCGGAGACCCAGTACTTC.

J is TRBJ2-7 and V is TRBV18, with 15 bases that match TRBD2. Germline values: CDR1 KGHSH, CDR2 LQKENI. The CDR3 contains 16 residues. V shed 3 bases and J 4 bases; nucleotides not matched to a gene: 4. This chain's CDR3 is CASSPYGTSGRYEQYF. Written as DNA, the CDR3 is TGTGCCAGCTCACCGTATGGGACTAGCGGGAGGTACGAGCAGTACTTC.

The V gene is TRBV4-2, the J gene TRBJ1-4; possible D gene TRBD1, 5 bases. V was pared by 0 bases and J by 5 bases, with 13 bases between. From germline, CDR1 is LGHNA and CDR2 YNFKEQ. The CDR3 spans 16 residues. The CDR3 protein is CASSQDYRGSNEKLFF. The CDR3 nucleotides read TGTGCCAGCAGCCAAGACTACCGGGGCTCAAATGAAAAACTGTTTTTT.

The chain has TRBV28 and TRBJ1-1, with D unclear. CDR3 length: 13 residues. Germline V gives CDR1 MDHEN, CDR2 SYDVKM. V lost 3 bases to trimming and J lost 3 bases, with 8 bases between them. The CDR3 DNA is TGTGCCAGCAGTTTGCAGGTGTACACTGAAGCTTTCTTT. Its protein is CASSLQVYTEAFF.

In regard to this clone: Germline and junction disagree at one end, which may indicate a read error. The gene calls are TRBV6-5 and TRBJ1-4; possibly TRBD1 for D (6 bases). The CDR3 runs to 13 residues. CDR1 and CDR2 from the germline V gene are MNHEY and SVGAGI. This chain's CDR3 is CASSLGGSTPYRF. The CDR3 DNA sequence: TGTGCCAGCAGTCTAGGGGGGTCAACGCCTTATAGGTTC.

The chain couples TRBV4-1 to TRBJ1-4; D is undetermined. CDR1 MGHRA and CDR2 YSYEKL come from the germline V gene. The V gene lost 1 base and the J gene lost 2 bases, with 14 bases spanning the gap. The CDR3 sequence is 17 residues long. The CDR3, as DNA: TGCGCCAGCAGCCAAGCCGTCTTCGCGCGGACTAATGAAAAACTGTTTTTT. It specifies CASSQAVFARTNEKLFF.

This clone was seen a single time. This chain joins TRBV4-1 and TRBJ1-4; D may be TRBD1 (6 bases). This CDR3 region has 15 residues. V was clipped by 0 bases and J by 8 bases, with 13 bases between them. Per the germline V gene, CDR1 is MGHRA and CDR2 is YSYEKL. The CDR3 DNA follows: TGCGCCAGCAGCCAAGATAGGTGGGGGGGCGAAAAACTGTTTTTT. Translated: CASSQDRWGGEKLFF.

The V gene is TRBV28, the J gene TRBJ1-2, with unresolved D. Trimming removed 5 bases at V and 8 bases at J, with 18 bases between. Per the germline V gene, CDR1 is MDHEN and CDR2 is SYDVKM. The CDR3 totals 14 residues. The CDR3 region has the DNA TGTGCCAGCAGTCTGCTGGGGAGCGGGATCGGCTACACCTTC. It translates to CASSLLGSGIGYTF.

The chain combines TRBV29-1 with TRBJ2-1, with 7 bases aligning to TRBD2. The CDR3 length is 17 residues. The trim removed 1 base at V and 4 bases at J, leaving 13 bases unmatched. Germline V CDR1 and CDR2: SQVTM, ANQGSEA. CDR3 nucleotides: TGCAGCGTTGAAGCTACCACAGGACTAGATGGGTACAATGAGCAGTTCTTC. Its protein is CSVEATTGLDGYNEQFF.

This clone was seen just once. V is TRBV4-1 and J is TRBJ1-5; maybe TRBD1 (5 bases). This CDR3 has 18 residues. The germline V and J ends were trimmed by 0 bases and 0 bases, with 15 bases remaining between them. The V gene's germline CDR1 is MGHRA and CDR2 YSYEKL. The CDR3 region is CASSQDQGTVYSNQPQHF. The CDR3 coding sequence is TGCGCCAGCAGCCAAGATCAGGGTACAGTATATAGCAATCAGCCCCAGCATTTT.

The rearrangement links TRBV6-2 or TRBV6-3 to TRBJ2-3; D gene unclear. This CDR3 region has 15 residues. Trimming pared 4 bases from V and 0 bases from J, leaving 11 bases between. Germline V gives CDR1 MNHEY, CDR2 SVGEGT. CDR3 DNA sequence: TGTGCCAGCAGTTCATCTGCCGAAAGCACAGATACGCAGTATTTT. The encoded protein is CASSSSAESTDTQYF.

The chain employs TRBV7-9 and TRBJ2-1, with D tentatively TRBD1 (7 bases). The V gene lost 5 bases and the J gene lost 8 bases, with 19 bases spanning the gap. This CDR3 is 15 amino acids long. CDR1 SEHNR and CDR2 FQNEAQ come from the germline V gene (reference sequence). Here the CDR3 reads CASSQPRQGGDEQFF. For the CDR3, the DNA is TGTGCCAGCAGCCAACCCCGACAGGGAGGTGATGAGCAGTTCTTC.

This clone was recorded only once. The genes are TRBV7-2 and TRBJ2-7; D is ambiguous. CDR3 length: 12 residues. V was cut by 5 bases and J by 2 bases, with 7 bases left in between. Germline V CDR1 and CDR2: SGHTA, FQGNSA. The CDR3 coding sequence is TGTGCCAGCAGCAGAGAGACCTACGAGCAGTACTTC. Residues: CASSRETYEQYF.

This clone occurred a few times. The CDR3 DNA reads as TGTGCCAGCAGCCGGGGGAGCGGCCACAATGAGCAGTTCTTC. This sequence encodes CASSRGSGHNEQFF. V is TRBV11-2 and J is TRBJ2-1, with D perhaps matching TRBD2 (6 bases). The length of the CDR3 is 14 residues. The V gene's germline CDR1 is SGHAT and CDR2 FQNNGV. The V end lost 5 bases, the J end lost 5 bases, and 13 bases lay between the germline ends.

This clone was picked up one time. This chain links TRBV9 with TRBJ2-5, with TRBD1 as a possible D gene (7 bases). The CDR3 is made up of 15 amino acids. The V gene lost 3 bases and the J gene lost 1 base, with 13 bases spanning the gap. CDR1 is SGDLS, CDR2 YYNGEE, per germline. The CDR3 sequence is CASSAGGQSQETQYF. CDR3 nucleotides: TGTGCCAGCAGCGCAGGGGGGCAGTCCCAAGAGACCCAGTACTTC. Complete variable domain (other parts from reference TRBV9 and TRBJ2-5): DSGVTQTPKHLITATGQRVTLRCSPRSGDLSVYWYQQSLDQGLQFLIQYYNGEERAKGNILERFSAQQFPDLHSELNLSSLELGDSALYFCASSAGGQSQETQYFGPGTRLLVL.

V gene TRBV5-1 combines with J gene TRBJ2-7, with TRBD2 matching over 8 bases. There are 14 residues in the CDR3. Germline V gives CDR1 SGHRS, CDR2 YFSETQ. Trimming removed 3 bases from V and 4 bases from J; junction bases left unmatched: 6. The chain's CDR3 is CASSSGLDSYEQYF. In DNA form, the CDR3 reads TGCGCCAGCAGCTCGGGACTAGACTCTTACGAGCAGTACTTC.

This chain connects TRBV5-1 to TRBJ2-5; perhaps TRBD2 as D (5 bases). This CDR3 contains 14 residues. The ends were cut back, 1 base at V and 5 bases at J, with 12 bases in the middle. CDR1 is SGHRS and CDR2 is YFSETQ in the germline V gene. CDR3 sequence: CASSLWTELETQYF. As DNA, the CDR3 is TGCGCCAGCAGCTTGTGGACTGAGTTGGAGACCCAGTACTTC.

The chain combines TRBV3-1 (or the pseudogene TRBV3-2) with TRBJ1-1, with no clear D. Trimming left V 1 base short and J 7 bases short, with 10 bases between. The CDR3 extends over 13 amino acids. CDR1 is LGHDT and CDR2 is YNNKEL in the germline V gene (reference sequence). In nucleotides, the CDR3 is TGTGCCAGCAGCCAAGGGACGGGGAATGAAGCTTTCTTT. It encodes CASSQGTGNEAFF.

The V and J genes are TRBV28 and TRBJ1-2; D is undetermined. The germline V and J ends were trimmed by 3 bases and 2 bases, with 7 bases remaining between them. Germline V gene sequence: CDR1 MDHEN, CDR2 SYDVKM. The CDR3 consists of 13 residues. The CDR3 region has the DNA TGTGCCAGCAGTTTCAGCCCCAACTATGGCTACACCTTC. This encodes CASSFSPNYGYTF.

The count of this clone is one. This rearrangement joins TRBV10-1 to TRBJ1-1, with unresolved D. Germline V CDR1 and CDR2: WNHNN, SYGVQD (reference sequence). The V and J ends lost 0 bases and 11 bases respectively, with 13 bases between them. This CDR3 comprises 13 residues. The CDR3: CASSESNYPGAFF. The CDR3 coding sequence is TGCGCCAGCAGTGAGTCGAATTATCCGGGGGCTTTCTTT.

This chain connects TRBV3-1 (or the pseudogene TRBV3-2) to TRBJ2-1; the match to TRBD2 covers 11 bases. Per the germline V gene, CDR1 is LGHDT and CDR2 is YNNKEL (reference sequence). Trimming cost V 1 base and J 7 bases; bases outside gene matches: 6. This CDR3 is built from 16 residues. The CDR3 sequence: CASSQVVLAGVNEQFF. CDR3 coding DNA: TGTGCCAGCAGCCAAGTTGTACTAGCGGGAGTAAATGAGCAGTTCTTC.

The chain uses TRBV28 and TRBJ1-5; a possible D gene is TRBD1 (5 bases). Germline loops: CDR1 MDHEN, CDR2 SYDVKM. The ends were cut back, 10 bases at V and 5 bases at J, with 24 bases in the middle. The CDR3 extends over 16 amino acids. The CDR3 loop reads CATMKIWGSFDQPQHF. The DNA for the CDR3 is TGTGCCACCATGAAAATATGGGGGTCGTTCGATCAGCCCCAGCATTTT. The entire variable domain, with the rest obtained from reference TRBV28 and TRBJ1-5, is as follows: DVKVTQSSRYLVKRTGEKVFLECVQDMDHENMFWYRQDPGLGLRLIYFSYDVKMKEKGDIPEGYSVSREKKERFSLILESASTNQTSMYLCATMKIWGSFDQPQHFGDGTRLSIL.